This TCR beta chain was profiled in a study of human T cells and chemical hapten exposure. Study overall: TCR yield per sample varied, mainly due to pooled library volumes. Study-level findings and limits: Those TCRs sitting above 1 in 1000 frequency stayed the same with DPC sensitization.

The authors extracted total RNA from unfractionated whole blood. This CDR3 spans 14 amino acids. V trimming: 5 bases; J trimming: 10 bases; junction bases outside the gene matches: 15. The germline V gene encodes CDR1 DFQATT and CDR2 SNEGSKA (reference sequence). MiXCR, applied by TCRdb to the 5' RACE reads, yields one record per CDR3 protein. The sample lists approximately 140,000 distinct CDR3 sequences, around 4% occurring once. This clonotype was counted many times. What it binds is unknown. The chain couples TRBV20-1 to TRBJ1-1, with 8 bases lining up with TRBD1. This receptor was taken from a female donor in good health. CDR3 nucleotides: TGCAGTGCTGATTCGGGACAGGTATCTTGTGGAGCTTTCTTT. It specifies CSADSGQVSCGAFF.